At least ten counts were recorded for the clone carrying this T cell receptor beta chain. There are 14 residues in the CDR3. CDR1 MNHEY and CDR2 SVGAGI come from the germline V gene. V gave up 2 bases and J gave up 2 bases; unmatched junction bases: 2. Preparing the TCRbeta library involved the use of unique molecular identifiers. TCRdb re-called the PCR reads with MiXCR, one entry per CDR3 protein. Of around 600,000 distinct CDR3 sequences detected, around a sixth appear once; the ten largest clones hold around 0.96%. The data stem from a study of T-cell reconstitution after alpha-beta-depleted transplantation in children.

The sequence came from a human donor who donated a stem cell graft to a child with acute myeloid leukemia. The specimen was PBMCs from the stem cell graft donor, collected from the stem cell graft. The gene calls are TRBV6-5 and TRBJ1-1; 7 positions match TRBD1. CDR3 sequence: CASSYLGGNTEAFF. In DNA, the CDR3 is TGTGCCAGCAGTTACCTAGGGGGCAACACTGAAGCTTTCTTT.